This TCR beta chain is drawn from a study of shared clonotypes between healthy human individuals. Study results and limitations: Among several donors, about 4.6% of naive CD4 clonotypes were found in common.

Some clones are missing from TCRdb's copy, which holds only in-frame ones; the method was immunoSEQ multiplex PCR. Here the sample spans about 2 million clones, less than 95% being singletons. Selected positively for CCR7 and CD45RO-negative, naive CD8 cells excluded terminally differentiated effector memory CD45RA+ cells. Trimming took 4 bases from V and 6 from J; bases not matched to a gene: 9. Germline V CDR1 and CDR2: LNHNV, YYDKDF (reference sequence). The CDR3 spans 15 residues. With respect to this clone: Its specificity is unknown.

This sequence joins TRBV15 and TRBJ2-7; TRBD1 matches 10 bases. The sequenced sample was naive CD8+ T cells sorted from blood. This TCR was recovered from a man aged 18 to 29 in good health. This chain's CDR3 is CATSKPGQGFLEQYF. DNA for the CDR3: TGTGCCACCAGCAAACCGGGACAGGGGTTTCTCGAGCAGTACTTC.